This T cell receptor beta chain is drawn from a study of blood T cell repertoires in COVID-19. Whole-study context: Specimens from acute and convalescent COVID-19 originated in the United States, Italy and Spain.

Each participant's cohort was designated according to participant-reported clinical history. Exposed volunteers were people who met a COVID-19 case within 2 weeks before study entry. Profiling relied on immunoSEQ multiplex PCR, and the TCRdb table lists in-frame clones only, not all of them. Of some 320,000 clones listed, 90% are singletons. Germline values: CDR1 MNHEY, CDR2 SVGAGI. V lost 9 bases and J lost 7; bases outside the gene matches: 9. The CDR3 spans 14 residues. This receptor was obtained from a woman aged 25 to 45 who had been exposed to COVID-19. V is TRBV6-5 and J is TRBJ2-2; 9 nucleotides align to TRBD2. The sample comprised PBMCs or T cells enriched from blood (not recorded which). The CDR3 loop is CASRGTSLVGELFF. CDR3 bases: TGTGCCAGTCGGGGGACTAGCCTCGTCGGGGAGCTGTTTTTT.